Presented here are 29 T cell receptor beta chains from one specimen sequenced in a study of T cell responses to AZD1222 COVID-19 vaccine. Assay used: immunoSEQ multiplex PCR; TCRdb lists only in-frame clones, some missing. The table lists about 140,000 clones, more than 90% of them singletons. Specimen: peripheral blood, collected on day 0 of AZD1222 vaccination. Every receptor here comes from an adult in good health.

The chain is built from TRBV28 and TRBJ2-7, with 11 bases aligning to TRBD2. The CDR3 has 13 amino acids. J lost 2 bases, V lost 8 bases, and 2 bases had no gene match. CDR1 is MDHEN and CDR2 is SYDVKM in the germline V gene. The CDR3 is CASGTSGTYEQYF. For the CDR3, the DNA is TGTGCCAGCGGGACTAGCGGAACCTACGAGCAGTACTTC.

This clone occurred once. The CDR3 nucleotides are TGCGCCAGCAGGTCTACGGAGACCCAGTACTTC. Protein: CASRSTETQYF. The chain is built from TRBV5-1 and TRBJ2-5; D is undetermined. Germline loops: CDR1 SGHRS, CDR2 YFSETQ. This CDR3 comprises 11 residues. Trimming took off 5 bases at V and 5 bases at J, with 7 bases between the two ends.

V gene TRBV7-9 combines with J gene TRBJ2-2, with 8 bases lining up with TRBD2. Germline lookup yields CDR1 SEHNR and CDR2 FQNEAQ (reference sequence). The CDR3 spans 16 residues. V trimming: 5 bases; J trimming: 6 bases; junction bases outside the gene matches: 11. The DNA for the CDR3 is TGTGCCAGCAGCCACTTGAGCGGGAGCTTCGCCGGGGAGCTGTTTTTT. This encodes CASSHLSGSFAGELFF.

This chain connects TRBV7-9 to TRBJ2-1, with 9 bases fitting TRBD1. The CDR3 runs to 15 residues. Germline V lookup: CDR1 SEHNR, CDR2 FQNEAQ (reference sequence). The trim removed 5 bases at V and 6 bases at J, leaving 8 bases unmatched. CDR3 loop: CASSPQDRGINEQFF. The CDR3 coding sequence is TGTGCCAGCAGCCCCCAGGACAGGGGAATCAATGAGCAGTTCTTC.

The chain is built from TRBV3-1 (or the pseudogene TRBV3-2) and TRBJ1-4; 7 bases are shared with TRBD1. This CDR3 has 14 amino acids. V shed 4 bases and J 8 bases; nucleotides not matched to a gene: 7. The germline V gene encodes CDR1 LGHDT and CDR2 YNNKEL (reference sequence). This CDR3 is CASSRRGPGEKLFF. The CDR3 DNA reads as TGTGCCAGCAGCCGTAGGGGGCCGGGGGAAAAACTGTTTTTT.

CDR3 nucleotide sequence: TGTGCCAGCAGTTACTCGATGGGTAGGCGGGCTGGCTACACCTTC. Translated: CASSYSMGRRAGYTF. The chain links TRBV6-6 to TRBJ1-2; D gene unclear. The CDR3 extends over 15 amino acids. CDR1 is MNHNY, CDR2 SVGAGI, per germline (reference sequence). V was shortened by 0 bases and J by 7 bases, with 15 bases between the two germline ends.

This chain uses TRBV6-1 with TRBJ2-7; 8 nucleotides align to TRBD2. Germline-derived CDR1 and CDR2 are MNHNS and SASEGT. J gave up 4 bases and V 1 base, and 6 bases lay outside the gene matches. CDR3 size: 15 residues. CDR3 in amino acids: CASSEGGLGSYEQYF. CDR3 DNA: TGTGCCAGCAGTGAAGGGGGACTAGGATCTTACGAGCAGTACTTC.

As DNA, the CDR3 is TGTGCCAGCAGCTCTGCCGGGGGGGAAGCTTTCTTT. This gives the protein CASSSAGGEAFF. This rearrangement joins TRBV12-3 or TRBV12-4 to TRBJ1-1; the D gene is possibly TRBD1 (5 bases). The CDR3 has 12 amino acids. Between the trimmed V and J ends, which lost 6 bases and 8 bases, there was a span of 13 bases.

The gene calls are TRBV19 and TRBJ2-1; 9 bases match TRBD1. J lost 9 bases, V lost 6 bases, and 9 bases had no gene match. The CDR3 consists of 14 residues. Germline V gene data show CDR1 as LNHDA and CDR2 as SQIVND (reference sequence). In nucleotides, the CDR3 is TGTGCCAGTAGGAAACAGGGGGCTGGGGGTGAGCAGTTCTTC. This gives the protein CASRKQGAGGEQFF.

The V gene is TRBV4-1, the J gene TRBJ1-1, with 9 positions matching TRBD1. Germline-derived CDR1 and CDR2 are MGHRA and YSYEKL. Trimming at V came to 1 base and at J to 5 bases, leaving 5 bases not matched to a gene. The CDR3 is 15 residues long. The CDR3 is CASSQVGQGRTEAFF. The CDR3 nucleotides read TGCGCCAGCAGCCAAGTCGGACAGGGGAGAACTGAAGCTTTCTTT.

The chain couples TRBV2 to TRBJ1-1; D might be TRBD1 (5 bases). CDR1 SNHLY and CDR2 FYNNEI come from the germline V gene. The V end lost 2 bases, the J end lost 3 bases, and 7 bases lay between the germline ends. This CDR3 region has 13 residues. CDR3 sequence: CASSETGDTEAFF. The CDR3 bases are TGTGCCAGCAGTGAAACAGGCGACACTGAAGCTTTCTTT.

CDR3 in amino acids: CASNLGGFSTGELFF. The CDR3 nucleotides read TGTGCCAGCAACCTTGGCGGGTTTAGCACCGGGGAGCTGTTTTTT. The chain uses TRBV6-5 and TRBJ2-2; possible D gene TRBD2, 5 bases. CDR3 length: 15 residues. Trimming shortened V by 7 bases and J by 4 bases, and 16 bases separated the two germline ends. The germline gives CDR1 MNHEY, CDR2 SVGAGI.

This clone was counted once. This rearrangement joins TRBV12-3 or TRBV12-4 to TRBJ2-5; no definite D call. This CDR3 region has 11 residues. With 3 bases removed from V and 4 bases from J, the gap between germline ends came to 3 bases. The CDR3 region is CASSFSETQYF. As DNA, the CDR3 is TGTGCCAGCAGTTTTTCAGAGACCCAGTACTTC.

This chain uses TRBV6-1 with TRBJ1-2; tentative D call: TRBD1 (5 bases). V lost 1 base, J lost 7 bases, and 19 bases lay in between. This CDR3 is 16 amino acids long. The germline gives CDR1 MNHNS, CDR2 SASEGT. The CDR3: CASSEGEPRVTSGYTF. For the CDR3, the DNA is TGTGCCAGCAGTGAAGGGGAGCCCAGGGTGACGTCTGGCTACACCTTC.

This chain connects TRBV5-4 to TRBJ1-1; possibly TRBD1 for D (6 bases). The CDR3 has 14 residues. Trimming removed 3 bases from V and 1 base from J, with 10 bases in between. Looked up from germline, CDR1 is SGHNT and CDR2 is YYREEE (reference sequence). The CDR3 bases are TGTGCCAGCAGCTCCCCGGACAGGAACACTGAAGCTTTCTTT. Its protein product is CASSSPDRNTEAFF.

The rearrangement links TRBV19 to TRBJ2-2, with TRBD2 matching over 13 bases. CDR3 length equals 20 residues. Germline CDR1 is LNHDA and CDR2 is SQIVND (reference sequence). V trimming: 3 bases; J trimming: 4 bases; junction bases outside the gene matches: 14. Written as DNA, the CDR3 is TGTGCCAGTAGTATGGGCCGGACTAGCGGGAGTGCGAGTCGCACCGGGGAGCTGTTTTTT. Its protein is CASSMGRTSGSASRTGELFF.

The rearrangement uses TRBV3-1 (or the pseudogene TRBV3-2) and TRBJ2-7; D is ambiguous. The germline CDR1 and CDR2 sequences are LGHDT and YNNKEL (reference sequence). The V end was cut by 2 bases, the J end by 0 bases, with 11 bases between. The CDR3 spans 15 residues. CDR3 bases: TGTGCCAGCAGCCAATTTCGACACACCTCCTACGAGCAGTACTTC. Its translation is CASSQFRHTSYEQYF.

This chain connects TRBV4-1 to TRBJ1-2; possibly TRBD1 for D (5 bases). Trimming left V 0 bases short and J 8 bases short, with 10 bases between. Germline V gives CDR1 MGHRA, CDR2 YSYEKL. The CDR3 is made up of 13 amino acids. The CDR3 DNA reads TGCGCCAGCAGCCAAGATCCAGGGCGAGGCTACACCTTC. Its protein product is CASSQDPGRGYTF.

The count of this clone is one. This sequence joins TRBV7-6 and TRBJ2-3; the D is unclear. The CDR3 is made up of 13 amino acids. The germline V gene encodes CDR1 SGHVS and CDR2 FNYEAQ. V was pared by 7 bases and J by 3 bases, with 11 bases between. The CDR3, as DNA: TGTGCCAGCACCCCAGGAACAACAGATACGCAGTATTTT. Protein sequence: CASTPGTTDTQYF.

This rearrangement joins TRBV10-3 to TRBJ2-3, with D tentatively TRBD1 (6 bases). CDR3 length equals 16 residues. Looked up from germline, CDR1 is ENHRY and CDR2 is SYGVKD. The V end lost 5 bases, the J end lost 6 bases, and 21 bases lay between the germline ends. As DNA, the CDR3 is TGTGCCATCAGTCCGGACAGTGCGAAAGCCAGGGATACGCAGTATTTT. Protein sequence: CAISPDSAKARDTQYF.

This clone occurred once. Other DNA sequences in this sample translate to the same CDR3. The rearrangement links TRBV11-2 to TRBJ2-7; TRBD1 agrees at 7 bases. Germline-derived CDR1 and CDR2 are SGHAT and FQNNGV. The V segment lost 3 bases and the J segment 2 bases; nucleotides outside the gene matches: 1. The CDR3 totals 13 residues. The CDR3 sequence: CASSLGTAYEQYF. CDR3 nucleotide sequence: TGTGCCAGCAGCTTGGGGACAGCCTACGAGCAGTACTTC.

The rearrangement links TRBV27 to TRBJ2-5; 9 bases line up with TRBD2. With 4 bases clipped from V and 5 bases from J, the junction kept 8 bases outside the gene matches. CDR1 and CDR2 (germline): MNHEY, SMNVEV (reference sequence). The CDR3 sequence is 15 residues long. The CDR3 sequence is CASSYQAGGRETQYF. The DNA of the CDR3 is TGTGCCAGCAGTTATCAAGCGGGGGGTAGGGAGACCCAGTACTTC.

The V call is TRBV28, the J call TRBJ2-3; D remains unclear. Trimming shortened V by 3 bases and J by 7 bases, and 20 bases separated the two germline ends. Germline V gene lookup returns CDR1 MDHEN and CDR2 SYDVKM. This CDR3 contains 16 residues. CDR3 sequence: CASSLFSLLSPHTQYF. In nucleotides, the CDR3 is TGTGCCAGCAGTTTGTTCTCCTTGCTTTCGCCCCATACGCAGTATTTT.

The chain couples TRBV15 to TRBJ2-2; 9 nucleotides match TRBD2. After removal of 0 bases from V and 7 bases from J, the junction contained 3 bases not matched to a gene. Germline V lookup: CDR1 LNHNV, CDR2 YYDKDF (reference sequence). The CDR3 spans 15 residues. The CDR3 region is CATSREAGGIGELFF. The CDR3 bases are TGTGCCACCAGCAGAGAGGCGGGAGGGATCGGGGAGCTGTTTTTT.

The gene calls are TRBV6-5 and TRBJ1-2; D might be TRBD1 (5 bases). The germline V and J ends were trimmed by 4 bases and 4 bases, with 13 bases remaining between them. This CDR3 comprises 14 residues. CDR1 is MNHEY, CDR2 SVGAGI, per germline. The DNA for the CDR3 is TGTGCCAGCAGTTTAACCCAGGGTAGCTATGGCTACACCTTC. Its translation: CASSLTQGSYGYTF.

The genes are TRBV5-1 and TRBJ2-7; possibly TRBD1 for D (5 bases). CDR1 and CDR2 (germline): SGHRS, YFSETQ. V was trimmed by 4 bases and J by 7 bases, leaving 9 bases between them. This CDR3 spans 11 amino acids. DNA of the CDR3: TGCGCCAGCAGCGATCGGACAGAGCAGTACTTC. This encodes CASSDRTEQYF.

This sequence joins TRBV5-6 and TRBJ1-3, with unresolved D. The CDR3 is 15 amino acids. CDR1 is SGHDT, CDR2 YYEEEE, per germline. V was trimmed by 0 bases and J by 7 bases, leaving 14 bases between them. The CDR3 loop reads CASSLGPAEVNTIYF. The CDR3 DNA reads TGTGCCAGCAGCTTGGGGCCGGCGGAGGTGAACACCATATATTTT.

The J gene is TRBJ2-5, the V gene TRBV12-3 or TRBV12-4; D ambiguous. Trimming removed 3 bases at V and 5 bases at J, with 10 bases between. There are 13 residues in the CDR3. The CDR3 loop reads CASSFHTEETQYF. The CDR3 bases are TGTGCCAGCAGTTTTCACACCGAGGAGACCCAGTACTTC.

This chain connects TRBV9 to TRBJ2-5; perhaps TRBD2 as D (5 bases). Per germline, CDR1 SGDLS and CDR2 YYNGEE. The CDR3 length is 16 residues. Trimming shortened V by 1 base and J by 6 bases, and 19 bases separated the two germline ends. CDR3 DNA: TGTGCCAGCAGCGTAAGTAGGAGGACCTCTGACCAGACCCAGTACTTC. It specifies CASSVSRRTSDQTQYF.